This is a list of T cell receptor beta chains from one sample in a study of T cell changes during pregnancy in multiple sclerosis. Clones were read by immunoSEQ multiplex PCR, and TCRdb kept only the in-frame ones, dropping some. The data contain fewer than 30,000 clones, just over 90% of them singletons. The sequencing here drew on CD4+ T cells from peripheral blood mononuclear cells, taken in the first trimester of pregnancy. These receptors came from a female donor with multiple sclerosis, enrolled in a pregnancy study. Both conserved end residues are trimmed from each CDR3.

V gene,J gene,CDR3 protein
TRBV6-5,TRBJ2-5,ASSYSGQGEKTQY
TRBV2,TRBJ2-2,ASRTGSSNTGELF
TRBV7-8,TRBJ1-1,ASSLVGQGGMGTEAF
TRBV15,TRBJ1-4,ATSRDLSGTPRF
TRBV19,TRBJ2-7,ATSAVRGRSPGEQY
TRBV28,TRBJ1-1,ASRSAGGLTEAF
TRBV7-9,TRBJ2-1,ASSRLPPYNEQF
TRBV5-1,TRBJ1-1,ASRPAGGIMNTEAF
TRBV6-1,TRBJ1-5,ASMGWEISNQPQH
TRBV7-2,TRBJ1-5,ASSLGTGLQPQH
TRBV27,TRBJ2-3,ASRGGATDTQY
TRBV7-3,TRBJ2-2,ASKKTSDTGELF
TRBV9,TRBJ1-2,ASSVVGGIYGYT
TRBV7-9,TRBJ1-1,ASSLQGLNTEAF
TRBV30,TRBJ1-5,AWRPGWSYNQPQH
TRBV19,TRBJ2-1,ASSTPVGRGADNEQF
TRBV28,TRBJ1-3,ASSVDWAEGNTIY
TRBV7-9,TRBJ2-7,ASSLLGQGTSYEQY
TRBV6-5,TRBJ1-2,ASSYQGGRDYGYT
TRBV7-9,TRBJ1-6,ASSPRQGAYSPLH
TRBV28,TRBJ1-6,ASSSTGYNSPLH